This T cell receptor beta chain was sequenced during a study of a mutant IDH1 vaccine in newly diagnosed glioma. Study-level information: Onset of vaccination occurred 4-6 weeks following radiotherapy alone, or with temozolomide cycles. Study outcomes and limitations: Patients showed vaccine-induced immune responses at a rate of roughly 93%.

The trim removed 6 bases at V and 2 bases at J, leaving 5 bases unmatched. This CDR3 spans 14 amino acids. Per germline, CDR1 SEHNR and CDR2 FQNEAQ (reference sequence). TCRdb keeps only in-frame clones here, not all; method: immunoSEQ multiplex PCR. The table has 50,000 to 65,000 clones, roughly four fifths seen once. The time point denotes: week 47, end of study. Alongside topical imiquimod, each dose of vaccine comprised 300 ug of mutant IDH1 20-mer peptide. Eight vaccinations went to patients in weeks 1, 3, 5, 7, 11, 15, 19, 23. Concerning this clone itself: What it binds is not known.

The origin of this receptor is a woman aged 45-60 years with glioma. Sequenced here: PBMCs, sampled from a glioma patient whose treatment included an IDH1 peptide vaccine. The rearrangement joins TRBV7-9 to TRBJ2-7; 9 bases match TRBD1. CDR3 nucleotide sequence: TGTGCCAGCAGTGAACAGGGGGCGGCCTACGAGCAGTACTTC. Encoded protein: CASSEQGAAYEQYF.